The text below deals with one T cell receptor beta chain. The antigen is not known. The germline CDR1 and CDR2 sequences are MNHEY and SVGAGI. CDR3 size: 13 residues. V was shortened by 2 bases and J by 9 bases, with 11 bases between the two germline ends. This sample is drawn from a study of cytomegalovirus exposure and HLA in healthy donors. Overall study results and limits: In a later analysis, a genetic analysis reported fewer productive-TCR N-insertions in an Asian-associated ancestry cluster than the cohort average. High specificity and sensitivity for cytomegalovirus status were reported for the classifier. V- and J-gene trimming in TCR beta was tied to a missense DCLRE1C variant by an analysis performed later. Researchers left out some V segments, among them TRBV6-2 and TRBV6-3, as indistinguishable.

PCR involved 60 Vbeta and 13 Jbeta primers. TCRdb's table, derived via immunoSEQ multiplex PCR, lists solely in-frame clones and lacks some. Among about 140,000 clones listed, roughly 74% were seen once. The sequence came from a man in his forties or fifties in good health and CMV-seronegative. The sequenced sample was PBMCs. This rearrangement joins TRBV6-5 to TRBJ1-5; D call uncertain. The CDR3 sequence: CASSYTEEGPQHF. The CDR3 nucleotides are TGTGCCAGCAGTTACACGGAAGAGGGGCCCCAGCATTTT.